One T cell receptor (beta chain) is described in this entry. Antigen specificity is unknown. Sequenced by immunoSEQ multiplex PCR; TCRdb stores in-frame clones only, minus some. In the table there are 37,000 or so clones, roughly 85% of which are singletons. The record originates from a study of STAT5B mutations in CD4+ large granular lymphocyte leukemia. V shed 0 bases and J shed 0 bases, with 7 bases lying between them. The CDR3 sequence is 14 residues long. The germline V gene encodes CDR1 SGHKS and CDR2 YYEKEE (reference sequence). General study findings and limits: Roughly a quarter of private leukemic clonotypes occurred rarely in other patients' non-leukemic repertoires. Top patient clones used TRBV06 genes more often: 8/27 versus 2/35 in controls.

This sequence originates from a human donor in good health. The gene calls are TRBV5-5 and TRBJ2-7; D is unclear. What was sequenced was CD4+ T cells from blood buffy coats. CDR3 loop: CASSLEVSSYEQYF. The CDR3 DNA sequence: TGTGCCAGCAGCTTGGAGGTCAGCTCCTACGAGCAGTACTTC.